The 21 T cell receptor beta chains listed next were all sequenced from one sample in a study of control samples from healthy donors and cancer patients. Only in-frame clones appear in the TCRdb table, and some are missing; sequencing was by immunoSEQ multiplex PCR. Of around 58,000 clones listed, around 90% are singletons. The specimen was blood. The source is a man aged 50-59 years in good health.

The chain couples TRBV4-2 to TRBJ2-7, with a possible D match to TRBD2 (6 bases). The V end lost 0 bases, the J end lost 2 bases, and 14 bases lay between the germline ends. The CDR3 consists of 16 residues. Germline V gene data show CDR1 as LGHNA and CDR2 as YNFKEQ. The CDR3 DNA reads TGTGCCAGCAGCCAAGATTTCGGGGGTTCCCCCTACGAGCAGTACTTC. Translation gives CASSQDFGGSPYEQYF.

The chain has TRBV25-1 and TRBJ2-2; a possible D gene is TRBD2 (5 bases). Germline loops: CDR1 MGHDK, CDR2 SYGVNS. Trimming left V 4 bases short and J 4 bases short, with 22 bases between. The length of the CDR3 is 18 residues. The CDR3 bases are TGTGCCAGCAGTGCACGGGAAGGGAAGGCCCGAGGCACCGGGGAGCTGTTTTTT. Amino acid sequence: CASSAREGKARGTGELFF.

The rearrangement joins TRBV29-1 to TRBJ2-7; possible D gene TRBD1, 6 bases. CDR1 SQVTM and CDR2 ANQGSEA come from the germline V gene. This CDR3 region has 12 residues. Trimming removed 6 bases from V and 4 bases from J, with 13 bases in between. The CDR3 nucleotides read TGCAGCGTGGAGACACAGGGTTACGAGCAGTACTTC. Translated, it gives CSVETQGYEQYF.

This clone appeared a single time. The chain couples TRBV10-3 to TRBJ1-5; D gene ambiguous. Germline V gene lookup returns CDR1 ENHRY and CDR2 SYGVKD. CDR3 length: 13 residues. Deletions cut 0 bases from V and 5 bases from J, with 5 bases between. The CDR3 bases are TGTGCCATCAGTGAGTCGAAGGATCAGCCCCAGCATTTT. Encoded protein: CAISESKDQPQHF.

The genes are TRBV4-3 and TRBJ2-2; 7 bases are a match to TRBD2. The V segment lost 0 bases and the J segment 4 bases; nucleotides outside the gene matches: 2. Germline CDR1 reads LGHNA; CDR2 reads YSLEER. The CDR3 totals 15 residues. The CDR3 bases are TGCGCCAGCAGCCAAGATCGGGGGGTCACCGGGGAGCTGTTTTTT. Amino acids: CASSQDRGVTGELFF.

V and J are TRBV2 and TRBJ1-1, with D perhaps TRBD1 (5 bases). V was trimmed by 11 bases and J by 1 base, leaving 11 bases between them. From germline, CDR1 is SNHLY and CDR2 FYNNEI. The CDR3 sequence is 12 residues long. Here the CDR3 reads CAGLRANTEAFF. The CDR3 DNA reads as TGTGCCGGACTCAGGGCGAACACTGAAGCTTTCTTT.

The rearrangement links TRBV13 to TRBJ2-7, with 10 nucleotides matching TRBD2. V gave up 5 bases and J gave up 3 bases; unmatched junction bases: 7. CDR3 length: 15 amino acids. CDR1 is PRHDT and CDR2 is FYEKMQ in the germline V gene (reference sequence). This CDR3 is CASSQGLAANYEQYF. The CDR3 nucleotides read TGTGCCAGCAGCCAAGGACTAGCGGCAAACTACGAGCAGTACTTC.

The chain uses TRBV5-1 and TRBJ1-4, with 10 bases matching TRBD1. The CDR3 length is 12 residues. The V and J ends lost 2 bases and 15 bases, in that order; junction bases with no gene match: 4. CDR1 and CDR2 (germline): SGHRS, YFSETQ. CDR3 DNA: TGCGCCAGCAGCTTCTCGGGACAGGGGTTGTTTTTT. This sequence encodes CASSFSGQGLFF.

This chain joins TRBV5-1 and TRBJ2-3; tentative D call: TRBD2 (6 bases). Per the germline V gene, CDR1 is SGHRS and CDR2 is YFSETQ. CDR3 length equals 15 residues. The V end lost 0 bases, the J end lost 6 bases, and 14 bases lay between the germline ends. In DNA form, the CDR3 reads TGCGCCAGCAGCTTGGGGCTAGCGTGGGGTGATACGCAGTATTTT. This translates into CASSLGLAWGDTQYF.

This chain connects TRBV4-3 to TRBJ2-3; TRBD1 might be the D (5 bases). Germline CDR1 is LGHNA and CDR2 is YSLEER. V lost 3 bases, J lost 0 bases, and 10 bases lay in between. This CDR3 comprises 15 residues. CDR3 sequence reads: CASSQQGTSTDTQYF. The CDR3 DNA follows: TGCGCCAGCAGCCAGCAGGGTACTAGCACAGATACGCAGTATTTT.

The V gene is TRBV28, the J gene TRBJ2-5; 9 bases line up with TRBD2. J lost 5 bases, V lost 9 bases, and 10 bases had no gene match. Germline loops: CDR1 MDHEN, CDR2 SYDVKM. This CDR3 has 14 residues. This CDR3 reads CASLLSGGPETQYF. The DNA for the CDR3 is TGTGCCAGTCTCCTTAGCGGGGGTCCGGAGACCCAGTACTTC.

Notes on this clone: Other DNA sequences within the sample encode an identical CDR3. The chain joins TRBV4-2 to TRBJ2-5; D is uncertain. Between the trimmed V and J ends, which lost 1 base and 2 bases, there was a span of 11 bases. The CDR3 is 15 residues long. Germline CDR1 is LGHNA and CDR2 is YNFKEQ. The CDR3 DNA reads TGTGCCAGCAGCCAAGTATTACAACGACAAGAGACCCAGTACTTC. This gives the protein CASSQVLQRQETQYF.

The chain couples TRBV6-1 to TRBJ2-3, with a weak D call TRBD1 (5 bases). Between the trimmed V and J ends, which lost 0 bases and 2 bases, there was a span of 9 bases. The CDR3 is 15 residues long. Germline CDR1 MNHNS, CDR2 SASEGT. CDR3: CASSEASRATDTQYF. The CDR3 bases are TGTGCCAGCAGTGAAGCTAGCAGGGCCACAGATACGCAGTATTTT.

This clone was detected only a few times. The chain links TRBV4-1 to TRBJ1-1, with TRBD1 as a possible D gene (5 bases). The V gene lost 1 base and the J gene lost 0 bases, with 15 bases spanning the gap. The germline V gene has CDR1 MGHRA and CDR2 YSYEKL. The CDR3 is 17 amino acids. Written as DNA, the CDR3 is TGCGCCAGCAGCCAAGCTTTGCAGGGTACGGTGAACACTGAAGCTTTCTTT. Its protein product is CASSQALQGTVNTEAFF.

The chain links TRBV30 to TRBJ2-1, with unresolved D. The length of the CDR3 is 11 residues. Per the germline V gene, CDR1 is GTSNPN and CDR2 is SVGIG (reference sequence). Trimming removed 1 base at V and 10 bases at J, with 8 bases between. In DNA, the CDR3 is TGTGCCTGGAGTGAGCTAGGGGAGCAGTTCTTC. Amino acids: CAWSELGEQFF.

As to this clone: This sample includes further DNA sequences coding for the same CDR3. The chain uses TRBV28 and TRBJ1-4, with D hard to call. Germline V gene sequence: CDR1 MDHEN, CDR2 SYDVKM. The CDR3 extends over 15 amino acids. V lost 6 bases, J lost 5 bases, and 16 bases lay in between. The CDR3 sequence: CASRLAGSFNEKLFF. The CDR3 DNA is TGTGCCAGCAGGTTAGCGGGGAGCTTCAATGAAAAACTGTTTTTT.

This sequence joins TRBV2 and TRBJ1-1; 9 bases match TRBD1. Germline V CDR1 and CDR2: SNHLY, FYNNEI. CDR3 length: 14 residues. V dropped 9 bases and J dropped 3; count of bases not matched to a gene: 8. This CDR3 is CASKGQGFDTEAFF. CDR3 nucleotide sequence: TGTGCCAGTAAAGGACAGGGGTTCGACACTGAAGCTTTCTTT. The whole variable domain, filled in from reference TRBV2 and TRBJ1-1, reads EPEVTQTPSHQVTQMGQEVILRCVPISNHLYFYWYRQILGQKVEFLVSFYNNEISEKSEIFDDQFSVERPDGSNFTLKIRSTKLEDSAMYFCASKGQGFDTEAFFGQGTRLTVV.

This rearrangement joins TRBV3-1 (or the pseudogene TRBV3-2) to TRBJ2-5; D is possibly TRBD1 or TRBD2 (5 bases each). The V end lost 0 bases, the J end lost 1 base, and 6 bases lay between the germline ends. The CDR3 has 14 amino acids. Looked up from germline, CDR1 is LGHDT and CDR2 is YNNKEL (reference sequence). CDR3 nucleotides: TGTGCCAGCAGCCAAGATGGGACCCAAGAGACCCAGTACTTC. Translated, it gives CASSQDGTQETQYF.

The CDR3 region has the DNA TGTGCCAGCTCCGTGGCCGGGGCTACTTCTAACTATGGCTACACCTTC. Encoded protein: CASSVAGATSNYGYTF. J is TRBJ1-2 and V is TRBV28, with D tentatively TRBD1 (5 bases). CDR3 length equals 16 residues. CDR1 and CDR2 (germline): MDHEN, SYDVKM. V was cut by 8 bases and J by 0 bases, with 19 bases left in between.

The chain carries TRBV18 and TRBJ1-1; TRBD1 might be the D (6 bases). Germline CDR1 reads KGHSH; CDR2 reads LQKENI. The CDR3 runs 18 residues. V lost 5 bases and J 0 bases, leaving 22 bases between the germline ends. The CDR3 loop reads CASSGGGTGYVMNTEAFF. CDR3 DNA sequence: TGTGCCAGCTCAGGAGGAGGTACAGGGTATGTCATGAACACTGAAGCTTTCTTT.

The CDR3 protein is CASSVSQVNSYEQYF. In DNA form, the CDR3 reads TGTGCCAGCTCCGTATCACAGGTAAACTCCTACGAGCAGTACTTC. V and J are TRBV18 and TRBJ2-7; perhaps TRBD1 as D (5 bases). V was cut by 6 bases and J by 0 bases, with 15 bases left in between. From germline, CDR1 is KGHSH and CDR2 LQKENI. This CDR3 has 15 residues.